Each of the 10 T cell receptor beta chains below was sequenced from the same sample in a study of T-cell memory formation after mild COVID-19. TCRdb independently ran MiXCR on the 5' RACE reads; one entry per CDR3 protein. In the table there are about 49,000 distinct CDR3 sequences, about 7.3% of which are singletons. Input material: PBMCs or a T cell subset sorted from them (not recorded which). The source of these receptors is a man in his late teens or twenties who had mild COVID-19 (a few samples of this study predate the infection). Cell type and time point are not known.

The chain recombines TRBV5-8 with TRBJ2-1, with a tentative D call TRBD1 (6 bases). With 6 bases removed from V and 8 bases from J, the gap between germline ends came to 21 bases. This CDR3 spans 15 amino acids. CDR1 and CDR2 (germline): SGHTS, YDEGEE. For the CDR3, the DNA is TGTGCCAGCACCCCTCACAGGGACCCAGGGGATGAGCAGTTCTTC. Its translation: CASTPHRDPGDEQFF.

This chain uses TRBV4-1 with TRBJ2-3; D uncertain. Trimming stripped 0 bases from V and 0 bases from J, with 10 bases between. Germline CDR1 is MGHRA and CDR2 is YSYEKL. CDR3 size: 16 residues. DNA for the CDR3: TGCGCCAGCAGCCAAGATCCAATGTCTAGCACAGATACGCAGTATTTT. Protein product: CASSQDPMSSTDTQYF.

This clonotype was seen only a few times. The chain uses TRBV7-9 and TRBJ1-5; D may be TRBD1 (5 bases). The germline V and J ends were trimmed by 1 base and 9 bases, with 16 bases remaining between them. Germline V lookup: CDR1 SEHNR, CDR2 FQNEAQ (reference sequence). The length of the CDR3 is 15 residues. CDR3 sequence (DNA): TGTGCCAGCAGCTTAGGTCAGGGTGGCGAGATGCCCCAGCATTTT. As protein: CASSLGQGGEMPQHF.

At least ten counts were recorded for this clonotype. CDR3 nucleotides: TGCGCCAGCAGCCTGCTCCCTCGAGCGAAGAGCACAGATACGCAGTATTTT. Encoded protein: CASSLLPRAKSTDTQYF. The chain employs TRBV4-3 and TRBJ2-3; D is unresolved. CDR1 LGHNA and CDR2 YSLEER come from the germline V gene. CDR3 length equals 17 residues. Deletions cut 4 bases from V and 0 bases from J, with 17 bases between.

The rearrangement uses TRBV5-1 and TRBJ2-5, with D possibly matching TRBD2 (5 bases). The CDR3 is made up of 13 amino acids. The V and J ends lost 4 bases and 1 base respectively, with 8 bases between them. From germline, CDR1 is SGHRS and CDR2 YFSETQ. The CDR3 region is CASSPGSQETQYF. For the CDR3, the DNA is TGCGCCAGCAGCCCGGGGTCCCAAGAGACCCAGTACTTC.

A note on this clonotype: This sequence may be a read error, since a much larger clone differs from it by one base. This chain links TRBV4-3 with TRBJ1-2; D is ambiguous. Germline lookup yields CDR1 LGHNA and CDR2 YSLEER. The CDR3 consists of 14 residues. The CDR3 region is CSSSQERWTYGYTF. CDR3 nucleotide sequence: TGCTCCAGCAGCCAAGAACGGTGGACCTATGGCTACACCTTC.

As regards this clonotype: A read error may be the cause here, since a much bigger clone is one base away. The rearrangement uses TRBV29-1 and TRBJ2-5; D may be TRBD2 (6 bases). Germline CDR1 and CDR2: SQVTM and ANQGSEA. CDR3 length equals 13 residues. The DNA for the CDR3 is TGCATCGTTGTTCCGGGGGTCGGGGAGACCCAGTACTTC. Translated, it gives CIVVPGVGETQYF.

This clonotype was picked up one time. The chain links TRBV7-2 to TRBJ2-3; tentative D call: TRBD2 (6 bases). With 3 bases removed from V and 8 bases from J, the gap between germline ends came to 9 bases. This CDR3 has 12 amino acids. The germline V gene encodes CDR1 SGHTA and CDR2 FQGNSA. The CDR3 DNA reads TGTGCCAGCAGCTTGGAGGGGCGTACGCAGTATTTT. This translates into CASSLEGRTQYF.

This clonotype was seen at least ten times. V is TRBV20-1 and J is TRBJ2-3, with 11 positions matching TRBD2. CDR3 length equals 14 residues. The V and J ends lost 6 bases and 3 bases, in that order; junction bases with no gene match: 5. Germline V gives CDR1 DFQATT, CDR2 SNEGSKA (reference sequence). This CDR3 is CSAVTSGGTDTQYF. CDR3 coding DNA: TGCAGTGCCGTAACTAGCGGGGGTACAGATACGCAGTATTTT.

This clonotype was observed many times. V and J are TRBV5-1 and TRBJ2-3; tentatively, D is TRBD1 (6 bases). This CDR3 comprises 15 residues. V was pared by 5 bases and J by 2 bases, with 15 bases between. Germline V lookup: CDR1 SGHRS, CDR2 YFSETQ. The CDR3 spells CASSTGQLDTDTQYF. CDR3 DNA sequence: TGCGCCAGCAGTACAGGACAGCTAGACACAGATACGCAGTATTTT.